This T cell receptor (beta chain) was captured by sequencing in a study of blood T cell repertoires in COVID-19. Study-level information: Italy, Spain and the United States were the sources of the convalescent and acute COVID-19 samples. The cDNA or gDNA used as material had been derived from T cells, B-cell-depleted T cells, or PBMCs.

The germline V gene has CDR1 SQVTM and CDR2 ANQGSEA. V was pared by 3 bases and J by 6 bases, with 9 bases of the junction left unmatched. The CDR3 extends over 15 amino acids. This table comes from immunoSEQ multiplex PCR, and its TCRdb copy is limited to in-frame clones, with some not included. This sample yields 150,000 or so clones, of which 87% are seen a single time; around 6.1% belongs to the top ten. This receptor was identified in a man at least 80 years old with acute or convalescent COVID-19. Sequences were obtained from peripheral blood. The rearrangement links TRBV29-1 to TRBJ2-1; the match to TRBD1 covers 9 bases. The CDR3 coding sequence is TGCAGCGTTGAGTGGGCCGGGACAGGGCTCAATGAGCAGTTCTTC. This translates into CSVEWAGTGLNEQFF.